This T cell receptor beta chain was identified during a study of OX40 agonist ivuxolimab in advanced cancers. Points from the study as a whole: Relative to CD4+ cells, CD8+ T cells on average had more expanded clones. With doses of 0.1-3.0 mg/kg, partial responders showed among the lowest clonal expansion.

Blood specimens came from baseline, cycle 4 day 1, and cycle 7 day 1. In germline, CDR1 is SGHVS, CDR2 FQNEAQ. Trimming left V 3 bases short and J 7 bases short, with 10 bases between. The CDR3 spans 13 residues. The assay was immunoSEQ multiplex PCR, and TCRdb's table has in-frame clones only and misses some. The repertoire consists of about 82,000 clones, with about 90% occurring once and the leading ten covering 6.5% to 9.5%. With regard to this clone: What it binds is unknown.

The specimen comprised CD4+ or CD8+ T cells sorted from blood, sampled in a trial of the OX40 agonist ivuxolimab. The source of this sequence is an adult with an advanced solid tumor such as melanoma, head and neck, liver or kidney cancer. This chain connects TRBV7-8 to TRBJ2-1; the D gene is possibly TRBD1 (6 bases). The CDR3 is CASSFLQGNEQFF. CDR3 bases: TGTGCCAGCAGCTTCTTACAGGGAAATGAGCAGTTCTTC.